The 14 T cell receptor beta chains reported below all come from one sample, sequenced in a study of low-dose radiotherapy and immunotherapy resistance in tumors. Primers used for first-strand cDNA, a TRAV- and TRBV-specific set, covered both alpha and beta chains. The authors ran around 20 PCR cycles to amplify TCRs with a constant-region primer and V-primer adapter. TCRdb called the reads again in MiXCR, with one record for every CDR3 protein. The sample yields 13,000 to 15,000 distinct CDR3 sequences, 65% to 75% seen once. Source of these receptors: a human donor with advanced metastatic prostate, ovarian, gallbladder or colorectal cancer (not recorded which). This table probably holds off-target reads from a library built for another chain.

This rearrangement joins TRBV11-2 to TRBJ1-1; 9 bases line up with TRBD1. The ends lost 5 bases at V and 12 bases at J; junction bases unmatched: 4. Germline lookup yields CDR1 SGHAT and CDR2 FQNNGV. This CDR3 comprises 11 residues. CDR3 sequence: CASSRGTGSFF. The CDR3 DNA sequence: TGTGCCAGCAGCCGGGGGACAGGGTCTTTCTTT.

CDR3 in amino acids: CASSPHGDQPQHF. As DNA, the CDR3 is TGTGCCAGTTCCCCCCATGGGGATCAGCCCCAGCATTTT. J is TRBJ1-5 and V is TRBV7-2; D remains ambiguous. This CDR3 has 13 amino acids. Looked up from germline, CDR1 is SGHTA and CDR2 is FQGNSA. The V end was cut by 9 bases, the J end by 5 bases, with 14 bases between.

V usage is TRBV2 and J usage is TRBJ1-2; no firm D call. Trimming left V 0 bases short and J 8 bases short, with 7 bases between. In germline, CDR1 is SNHLY, CDR2 FYNNEI. The CDR3 length is 12 residues. The CDR3 DNA reads as TGTGCCAGCAGTGAAGCGCCAGGCGGCTACACCTTC. Protein product: CASSEAPGGYTF.

The chain couples TRBV12-3 or TRBV12-4 to TRBJ1-1; tentative D call: TRBD1 (5 bases). V dropped 3 bases and J dropped 5 bases, with 13 bases sitting between them. CDR3 size: 14 residues. Written as DNA, the CDR3 is TGTGCCAGCAGTTTGCAGGGCTGGGATACTGAAGCTTTCTTT. Protein: CASSLQGWDTEAFF.

V is TRBV14 and J is TRBJ1-2; D unclear. The germline V gene encodes CDR1 SGHDN and CDR2 FVKESK. The ends were cut back, 0 bases at V and 3 bases at J, with 5 bases in the middle. This CDR3 spans 13 amino acids. The CDR3 DNA is TGTGCCAGCAGCCAAGATACCTACTATGGCTACACCTTC. It yields the protein CASSQDTYYGYTF.

This clonotype was seen a handful of times. The chain carries TRBV5-1 and TRBJ2-1, with D uncertain. This CDR3 is 13 amino acids long. CDR1 SGHRS and CDR2 YFSETQ come from the germline V gene. V lost 0 bases to trimming and J lost 14 bases, with 15 bases between them. DNA of the CDR3: TGCGCCAGCAGCTTGGGACTTTACGGGCGCGAGTTCTTC. Translating gives CASSLGLYGREFF.

The CDR3 here is CASSKTGGGGNQPQHF. The DNA of the CDR3 is TGTGCCAGCAGCAAAACAGGGGGCGGCGGCAATCAGCCCCAGCATTTT. The chain joins TRBV21-1 to TRBJ1-5; whether TRBD1, the table's D call, matches the DNA was not checked. TRBV21-1 is recorded as a pseudogene. This CDR3 contains 16 residues.

This clonotype was seen more than once but under ten times. The J gene is TRBJ1-1, the V gene TRBV29-1; TRBD1 matches 7 bases. Germline CDR1 is SQVTM and CDR2 is ANQGSEA. After removal of 4 bases from V and 14 bases from J, the junction contained 7 bases not matched to a gene. The CDR3 runs to 10 residues. CDR3: CSVVTGEGFF. The CDR3 DNA follows: TGCAGCGTTGTCACAGGGGAAGGGTTCTTT.

The rearrangement uses TRBV19 and TRBJ2-3; possible D gene TRBD2, 6 bases. Germline CDR1 and CDR2: LNHDA and SQIVND (reference sequence). The CDR3 runs 16 residues. Trimming left V 6 bases short and J 2 bases short, with 18 bases between. The CDR3 DNA reads TGTGCCAGTAGCTCAGGCGGGGTTATCCCCACAGATACGCAGTATTTT. Its protein is CASSSGGVIPTDTQYF.

The chain couples TRBV5-5 to TRBJ1-5; 9 nucleotides match TRBD1. CDR3 length: 16 residues. Germline CDR1 reads SGHKS; CDR2 reads YYEKEE (reference sequence). The J segment lost 7 bases and the V segment lost 4 bases, leaving 12 bases of the junction unmatched. The DNA of the CDR3 is TGTGCCAGCAGCGCAATGCCGGGACAGGGCACCCAGCCCCAGCATTTT. Its protein is CASSAMPGQGTQPQHF.

This chain links TRBV7-9 with TRBJ1-1; D ambiguous. This CDR3 spans 17 amino acids. V lost 3 bases and J 0 bases, leaving 17 bases between the germline ends. In germline, CDR1 is SEHNR, CDR2 FQNEAQ (reference sequence). The CDR3 DNA sequence: TGTGCCAGCAGCTTCCCCCCATTCGGCACCATGAACACTGAAGCTTTCTTT. It specifies CASSFPPFGTMNTEAFF.

This clonotype was seen a handful of times. The chain is built from TRBV6-5 and TRBJ2-6; no firm D call. The CDR3 is 17 residues long. The V gene lost 0 bases and the J gene lost 1 base, with 10 bases spanning the gap. Germline CDR1 is MNHEY and CDR2 is SVGAGI. CDR3: CASSYSFPGSGANVLTF. For the CDR3, the DNA is TGTGCCAGCAGTTACTCTTTTCCGGGTTCTGGGGCCAACGTCCTGACTTTC.

CDR3 protein: CASSQDRYNEQFF. The CDR3 region has the DNA TGTGCCAGCAGTCAGGACAGGTACAATGAGCAGTTCTTC. The rearrangement uses TRBV6-1 and TRBJ2-1; 7 bases are a match to TRBD1. The CDR3 sequence is 13 residues long. V lost 5 bases and J lost 4; bases outside the gene matches: 2. From germline, CDR1 is MNHNS and CDR2 SASEGT.

The J gene is TRBJ2-7, the V gene TRBV3-1; D not resolved. This CDR3 is 13 amino acids long. Between the trimmed V and J ends, which lost 0 bases and 6 bases, there was a span of 9 bases. Germline V gene sequence: CDR1 LGHDT, CDR2 YNNKEL (reference sequence). The CDR3 bases are TGTGCCAGCAGCCAAGAGGTTAGGGCCGAGCAGTACTTC. It translates to CASSQEVRAEQYF.